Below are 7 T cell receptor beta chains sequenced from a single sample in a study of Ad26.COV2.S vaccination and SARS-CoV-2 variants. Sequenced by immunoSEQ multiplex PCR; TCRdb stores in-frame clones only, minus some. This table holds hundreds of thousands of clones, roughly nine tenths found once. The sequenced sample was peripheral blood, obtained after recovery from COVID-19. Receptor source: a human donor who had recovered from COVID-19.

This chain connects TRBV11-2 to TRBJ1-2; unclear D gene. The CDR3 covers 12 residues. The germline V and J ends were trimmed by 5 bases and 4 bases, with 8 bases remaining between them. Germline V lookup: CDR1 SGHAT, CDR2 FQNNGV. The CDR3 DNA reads TGTGCCAGCAGCCCCTCCGTCTATGGCTACACCTTC. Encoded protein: CASSPSVYGYTF.

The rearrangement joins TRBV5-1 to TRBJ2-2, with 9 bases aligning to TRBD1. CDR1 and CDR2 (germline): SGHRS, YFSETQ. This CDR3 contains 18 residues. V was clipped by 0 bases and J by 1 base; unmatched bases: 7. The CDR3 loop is CASSLAPDRGLNTGELFF. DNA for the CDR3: TGCGCCAGCAGCTTGGCCCCGGACAGGGGCTTGAACACCGGGGAGCTGTTTTTT.

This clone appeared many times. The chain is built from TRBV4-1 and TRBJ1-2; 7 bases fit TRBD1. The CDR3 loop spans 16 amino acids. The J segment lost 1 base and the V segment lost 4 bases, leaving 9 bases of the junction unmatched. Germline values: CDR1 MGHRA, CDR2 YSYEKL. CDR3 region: CASSRGPTGSNYGYTF. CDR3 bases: TGCGCCAGCAGCCGGGGCCCGACAGGGAGTAACTATGGCTACACCTTC.

The CDR3 is CASSSTLGVGELFF. The CDR3 bases are TGCGCCAGCAGCTCGACACTAGGGGTCGGGGAGCTGTTTTTT. The rearrangement links TRBV5-1 to TRBJ2-2; D may be TRBD1 or TRBD2 (5 bases each). Germline V CDR1 and CDR2: SGHRS, YFSETQ. CDR3 size: 14 residues. The V end was cut by 3 bases, the J end by 7 bases, with 13 bases between.

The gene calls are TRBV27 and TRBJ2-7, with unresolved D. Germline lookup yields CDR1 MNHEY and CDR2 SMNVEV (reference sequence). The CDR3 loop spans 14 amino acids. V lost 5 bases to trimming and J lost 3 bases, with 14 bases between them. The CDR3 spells CASSIFLNDYEQYF. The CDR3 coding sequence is TGTGCCAGCAGTATATTCCTAAACGACTACGAGCAGTACTTC.

CDR3 sequence: CASSGATLPGLAGANEQFF. CDR3 nucleotides: TGTGCCAGCAGCGGGGCAACCCTCCCTGGACTAGCGGGAGCAAATGAGCAGTTCTTC. This chain links TRBV5-8 with TRBJ2-1, with TRBD2 identical over 13 bases. Germline lookup yields CDR1 SGHTS and CDR2 YDEGEE. V lost 4 bases to trimming and J lost 7 bases; unmatched junction nucleotides: 17. CDR3 length: 19 residues. Complete variable domain (other parts from reference TRBV5-8 and TRBJ2-1): EAGVTQSPTHLIKTRGQQATLRCSPISGHTSVYWYQQALGLGLQFLLWYDEGEERNRGNFPPRFSGRQFPNYSSELNVNALELEDSALYLCASSGATLPGLAGANEQFFGPGTRLTVL.

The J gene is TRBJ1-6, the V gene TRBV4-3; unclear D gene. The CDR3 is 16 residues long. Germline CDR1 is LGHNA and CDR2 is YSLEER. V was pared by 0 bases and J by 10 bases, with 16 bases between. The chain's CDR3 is CASSQDPGGRYSPLHF. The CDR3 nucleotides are TGCGCCAGCAGCCAAGACCCGGGCGGGAGGTACTCACCCCTCCACTTT.